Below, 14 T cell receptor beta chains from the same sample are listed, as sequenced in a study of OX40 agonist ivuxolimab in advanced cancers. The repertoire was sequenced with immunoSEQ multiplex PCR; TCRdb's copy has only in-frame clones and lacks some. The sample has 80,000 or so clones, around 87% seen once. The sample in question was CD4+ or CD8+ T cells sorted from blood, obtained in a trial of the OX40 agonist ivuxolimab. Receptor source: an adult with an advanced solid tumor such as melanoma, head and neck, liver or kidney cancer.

The CDR3 DNA reads TGTGCCAGGGGGCAGGAAGGAGGAGTTGGCTACACCTTC. It specifies CARGQEGGVGYTF. This chain joins TRBV7-3 and TRBJ1-2; TRBD1 might be the D (5 bases). The CDR3 sequence is 13 residues long. CDR1 and CDR2 from the germline V gene are SGHTA and FQGTGA. Between the trimmed V and J ends, which lost 9 bases and 7 bases, there was a span of 18 bases.

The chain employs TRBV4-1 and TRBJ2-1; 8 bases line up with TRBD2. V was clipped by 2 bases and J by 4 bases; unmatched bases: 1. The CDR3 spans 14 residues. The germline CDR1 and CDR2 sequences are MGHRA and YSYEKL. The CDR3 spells CASSQKRGYNEQFF. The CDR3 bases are TGCGCCAGCAGCCAAAAGCGGGGGTACAATGAGCAGTTCTTC.

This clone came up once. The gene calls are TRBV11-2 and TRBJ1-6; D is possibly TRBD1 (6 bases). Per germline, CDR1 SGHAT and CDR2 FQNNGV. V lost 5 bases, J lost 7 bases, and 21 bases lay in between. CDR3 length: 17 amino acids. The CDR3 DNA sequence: TGTGCCAGCAGCCGAGGGGGGAGGCCGAGAGGGAATTCACCCCTCCACTTT. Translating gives CASSRGGRPRGNSPLHF.

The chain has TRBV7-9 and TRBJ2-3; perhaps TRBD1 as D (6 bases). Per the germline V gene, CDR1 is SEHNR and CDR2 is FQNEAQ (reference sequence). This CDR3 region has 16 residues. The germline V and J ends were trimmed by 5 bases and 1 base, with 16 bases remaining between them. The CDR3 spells CASSPPGHRGTDTQYF. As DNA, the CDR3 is TGTGCCAGCAGCCCCCCGGGACATCGGGGCACAGATACGCAGTATTTT. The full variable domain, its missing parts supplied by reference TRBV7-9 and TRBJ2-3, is DTGVSQNPRHKITKRGQNVTFRCDPISEHNRLYWYRQTLGQGPEFLTYFQNEAQLEKSRLLSDRFSAERPKGSFSTLEIQRTEQGDSAMYLCASSPPGHRGTDTQYFGPGTRLTVL.

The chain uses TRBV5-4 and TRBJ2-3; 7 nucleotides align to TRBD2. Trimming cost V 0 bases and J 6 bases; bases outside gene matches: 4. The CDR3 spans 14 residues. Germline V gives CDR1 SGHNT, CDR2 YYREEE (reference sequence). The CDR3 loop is CASSLGRGMDTQYF. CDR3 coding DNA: TGTGCCAGCAGCTTGGGGCGGGGGATGGATACGCAGTATTTT.

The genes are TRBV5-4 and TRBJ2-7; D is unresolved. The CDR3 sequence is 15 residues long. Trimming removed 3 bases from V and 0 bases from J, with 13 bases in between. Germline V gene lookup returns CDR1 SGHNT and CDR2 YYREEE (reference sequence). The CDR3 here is CASSSRKASSYEQYF. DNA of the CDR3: TGTGCCAGCAGCTCACGAAAGGCGAGCTCCTACGAGCAGTACTTC.

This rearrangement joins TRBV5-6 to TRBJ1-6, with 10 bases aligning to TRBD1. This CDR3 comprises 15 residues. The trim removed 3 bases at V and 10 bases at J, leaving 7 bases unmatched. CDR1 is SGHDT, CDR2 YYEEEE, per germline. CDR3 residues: CASSSTGGAGSPLHF. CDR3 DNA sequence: TGTGCCAGCAGCTCGACAGGGGGCGCGGGGTCACCCCTCCACTTT.

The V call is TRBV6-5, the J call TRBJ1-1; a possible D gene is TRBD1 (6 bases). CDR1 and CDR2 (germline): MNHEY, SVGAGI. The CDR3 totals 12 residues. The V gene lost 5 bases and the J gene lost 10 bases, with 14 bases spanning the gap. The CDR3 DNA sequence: TGTGCCAGCAGTAACAAACAGGGAGGAGCTTTCTTT. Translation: CASSNKQGGAFF.

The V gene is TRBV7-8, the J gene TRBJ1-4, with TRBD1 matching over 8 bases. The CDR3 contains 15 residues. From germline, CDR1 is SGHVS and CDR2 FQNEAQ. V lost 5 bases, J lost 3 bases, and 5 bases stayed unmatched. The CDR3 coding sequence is TGTGCCAGCAGCACGGGACAGGTCCCTAATGAAAAACTGTTTTTT. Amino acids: CASSTGQVPNEKLFF.

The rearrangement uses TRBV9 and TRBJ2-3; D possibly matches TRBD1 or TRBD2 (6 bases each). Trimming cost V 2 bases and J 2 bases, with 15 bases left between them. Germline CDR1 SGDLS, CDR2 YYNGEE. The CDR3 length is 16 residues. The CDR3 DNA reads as TGTGCCAGCAGCGTGGGGGGCCCTGGTAACACAGATACGCAGTATTTT. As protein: CASSVGGPGNTDTQYF.

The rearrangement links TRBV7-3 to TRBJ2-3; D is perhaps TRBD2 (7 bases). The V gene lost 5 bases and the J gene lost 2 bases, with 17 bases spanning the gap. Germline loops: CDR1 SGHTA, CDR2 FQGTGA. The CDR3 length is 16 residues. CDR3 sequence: CASSPNPGGPTDTQYF. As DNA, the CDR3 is TGTGCCAGCAGCCCGAACCCCGGGGGGCCCACAGATACGCAGTATTTT.

The chain's CDR3 is CASSVGGSSYEQYF. The CDR3 DNA follows: TGTGCCAGCAGCGTAGGGGGCAGCTCCTACGAGCAGTACTTC. The chain combines TRBV9 with TRBJ2-7; possibly TRBD1 for D (5 bases). Germline V CDR1 and CDR2: SGDLS, YYNGEE. V lost 0 bases and J 0 bases, leaving 7 bases between the germline ends. The CDR3 extends over 14 amino acids. The variable domain in full, completed from reference TRBV9 and TRBJ2-7, reads DSGVTQTPKHLITATGQRVTLRCSPRSGDLSVYWYQQSLDQGLQFLIQYYNGEERAKGNILERFSAQQFPDLHSELNLSSLELGDSALYFCASSVGGSSYEQYFGPGTRLTVT.

The CDR3: CASSIGGTGNQPQHF. CDR3 nucleotides: TGTGCCAGCAGTATAGGCGGGACAGGCAATCAGCCCCAGCATTTT. This chain connects TRBV27 to TRBJ1-5; 7 bases are a match to TRBD1. The germline gives CDR1 MNHEY, CDR2 SMNVEV (reference sequence). The trim removed 5 bases at V and 2 bases at J, leaving 6 bases unmatched. CDR3 length: 15 amino acids.

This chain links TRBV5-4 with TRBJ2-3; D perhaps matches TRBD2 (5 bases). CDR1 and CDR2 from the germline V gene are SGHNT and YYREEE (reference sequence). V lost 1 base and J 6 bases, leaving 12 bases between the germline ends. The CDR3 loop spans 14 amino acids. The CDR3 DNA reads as TGTGCCAGCAGCTTGACTAGTCCGGGCGATACGCAGTATTTT. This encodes CASSLTSPGDTQYF.